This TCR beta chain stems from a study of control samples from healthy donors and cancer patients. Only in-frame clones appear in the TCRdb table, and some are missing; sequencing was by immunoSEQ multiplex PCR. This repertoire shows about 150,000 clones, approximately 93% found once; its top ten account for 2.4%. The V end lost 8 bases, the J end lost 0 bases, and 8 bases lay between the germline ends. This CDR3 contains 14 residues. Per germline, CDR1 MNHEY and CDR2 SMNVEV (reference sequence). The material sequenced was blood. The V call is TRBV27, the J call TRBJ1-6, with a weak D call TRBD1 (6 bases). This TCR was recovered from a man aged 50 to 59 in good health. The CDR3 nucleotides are TGTGCCAGCCGACAGGACTCCTATAATTCACCCCTCCACTTT. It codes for CASRQDSYNSPLHF.